One sample yielded the 6 T cell receptor beta chains listed below, sequenced in a study of shared clonotypes between healthy human individuals. Clones were read by immunoSEQ multiplex PCR, and TCRdb kept only the in-frame ones, dropping some. There are approximately 460,000 clones in the sample; around 77% occur only once, and around 12% lies in the top ten. The sample comprised PBMCs. The receptors shown here come from a woman in her forties in good health. Some clones in this sample may be carry-over from other donors' samples.

The chain combines TRBV10-3 with TRBJ1-1; D perhaps matches TRBD1 (5 bases). In germline, CDR1 is ENHRY, CDR2 SYGVKD. The CDR3 sequence is 15 residues long. The V and J ends lost 0 bases and 1 base respectively, with 9 bases between them. The CDR3 loop reads CAISESRQKNTEAFF. Here the CDR3 DNA reads TGTGCCATCAGTGAGTCCAGACAGAAGAACACTGAAGCTTTCTTT.

This clone was found once. The J gene is TRBJ2-1, the V gene TRBV25-1; 12 nucleotides match TRBD2. The CDR3 contains 15 residues. After removal of 4 bases from V and 9 bases from J, the junction contained 7 bases not matched to a gene. The V gene's germline CDR1 is MGHDK and CDR2 SYGVNS. CDR3 sequence (DNA): TGTGCCAGCAGTGTGGCTAGCGGGAGGGGAGTTGAGCAGTTCTTC. The encoded protein is CASSVASGRGVEQFF.

The gene calls are TRBV5-1 and TRBJ2-2; D call uncertain. The CDR3 totals 13 residues. Trimming took 0 bases from V and 6 from J, leaving 6 bases between them. Germline V gene data show CDR1 as SGHRS and CDR2 as YFSETQ. The CDR3 sequence: CASSLEAAGELFF. The CDR3 DNA sequence: TGCGCCAGCAGCTTGGAGGCGGCCGGGGAGCTGTTTTTT.

J is TRBJ1-4 and V is TRBV28; D call uncertain. The V gene's germline CDR1 is MDHEN and CDR2 SYDVKM. The CDR3 length is 14 residues. Trimming pared 3 bases from V and 8 bases from J, leaving 13 bases between. CDR3 region: CASSFSQTGEKLFF. CDR3 sequence (DNA): TGTGCCAGCAGTTTTAGTCAAACGGGGGAAAAACTGTTTTTT.

This clone was detected ten times or more. Distinct nucleotide sequences in the sample also encode this CDR3. The chain is built from TRBV4-2 and TRBJ1-4; D not certain. CDR3 length: 12 residues. Germline CDR1 LGHNA, CDR2 YNFKEQ. The V end was cut by 0 bases, the J end by 8 bases, with 4 bases between. This chain's CDR3 is CASSQDTEKLFF. CDR3 nucleotide sequence: TGTGCCAGCAGCCAAGATACCGAAAAACTGTTTTTT.

The chain recombines TRBV27 with TRBJ2-2; no definite D call. The V and J ends lost 8 bases and 8 bases respectively, with 21 bases between them. The germline CDR1 and CDR2 sequences are MNHEY and SMNVEV (reference sequence). CDR3 length: 15 residues. The chain's CDR3 is CASSWMAAGRGELFF. CDR3 coding DNA: TGTGCCAGCTCTTGGATGGCAGCTGGGCGGGGGGAGCTGTTTTTT.